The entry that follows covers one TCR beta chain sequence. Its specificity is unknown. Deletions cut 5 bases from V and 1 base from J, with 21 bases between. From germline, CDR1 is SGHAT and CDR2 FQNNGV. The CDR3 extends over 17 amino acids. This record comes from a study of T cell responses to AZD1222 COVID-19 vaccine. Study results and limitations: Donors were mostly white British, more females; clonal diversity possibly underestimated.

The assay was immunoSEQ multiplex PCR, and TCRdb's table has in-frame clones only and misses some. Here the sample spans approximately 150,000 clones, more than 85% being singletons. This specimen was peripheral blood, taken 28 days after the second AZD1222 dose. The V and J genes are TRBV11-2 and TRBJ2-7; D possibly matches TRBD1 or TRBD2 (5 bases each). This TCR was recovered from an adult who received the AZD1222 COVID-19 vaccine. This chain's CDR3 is CASSLLWDGANSYEQYF. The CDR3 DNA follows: TGTGCCAGCAGCCTGCTTTGGGACGGAGCCAATTCCTACGAGCAGTACTTC.